These 18 T cell receptor beta chains were sequenced from one sample in a study of T cell responses to AZD1222 COVID-19 vaccine. Some clones are missing from TCRdb's copy, which holds only in-frame ones; the method was immunoSEQ multiplex PCR. This table holds over 130,000 clones, 75% to 95% found once. The specimen was peripheral blood, collected 28 days after the second AZD1222 dose. The receptors shown here come from an adult who received the AZD1222 COVID-19 vaccine.

V is TRBV2 and J is TRBJ2-7; no definite D call. V lost 7 bases, J lost 0 bases, and 4 bases lay in between. From germline, CDR1 is SNHLY and CDR2 FYNNEI. The CDR3 extends over 11 amino acids. The CDR3 spells CASILSYEQYF. DNA of the CDR3: TGTGCCAGCATACTCTCCTACGAGCAGTACTTC.

V is TRBV11-2 and J is TRBJ1-1, with D possibly TRBD1 on 5 matching bases. This CDR3 has 14 amino acids. Germline V gene data show CDR1 as SGHAT and CDR2 as FQNNGV. Trimming pared 0 bases from V and 8 bases from J, leaving 13 bases between. The CDR3 DNA reads as TGTGCCAGCAGCTTAGATCGAAGGGCAGGGGAAGCTTTCTTT. Protein product: CASSLDRRAGEAFF. Supplemented by reference TRBV11-2 and TRBJ1-1, the full variable domain reads EAGVAQSPRYKIIEKRQSVAFWCNPISGHATLYWYQQILGQGPKLLIQFQNNGVVDDSQLPKDRFSAERLKGVDSTLKIQPAKLEDSAVYLCASSLDRRAGEAFFGQGTRLTVV.

This chain connects TRBV12-3 or TRBV12-4 to TRBJ2-7; a weak D match, TRBD1 (5 bases). V shed 6 bases and J shed 4 bases, with 13 bases lying between them. This CDR3 is 13 amino acids long. Here the CDR3 reads CASSWGTSYEQYF. The CDR3 DNA reads as TGTGCCAGCAGCTGGGGCACTTCTTACGAGCAGTACTTC.

The chain joins TRBV7-2 to TRBJ1-1; D might be TRBD1 (5 bases). Trimming stripped 2 bases from V and 4 bases from J, with 8 bases between. The CDR3 contains 13 residues. Germline V gene sequence: CDR1 SGHTA, CDR2 FQGNSA. The CDR3 sequence: CASSLTGGTEAFF. Written as DNA, the CDR3 is TGTGCCAGCAGCTTAACGGGGGGCACTGAAGCTTTCTTT. The whole variable domain, filled in from reference TRBV7-2 and TRBJ1-1, reads GAGVSQSPSNKVTEKGKDVELRCDPISGHTALYWYRQSLGQGLEFLIYFQGNSAPDKSGLPSDRFSAERTGGSVSTLTIQRTQQEDSAVYLCASSLTGGTEAFFGQGTRLTVV.

The V call is TRBV3-1 (or the pseudogene TRBV3-2), the J call TRBJ2-3, with TRBD2 matching over 11 bases. This CDR3 has 15 residues. Germline trimming cut 4 bases from V and 6 bases from J; bases unmatched to any gene: 6. In germline, CDR1 is LGHDT, CDR2 YNNKEL (reference sequence). The CDR3 nucleotides read TGTGCCAGCAGCCCAACTAGCGGGAGTAGGGATACGCAGTATTTT. It yields the protein CASSPTSGSRDTQYF.

The chain uses TRBV24-1 and TRBJ2-2; the D call may be TRBD1 or TRBD2 (5 bases each). The germline V and J ends were trimmed by 5 bases and 0 bases, with 18 bases remaining between them. Germline CDR1 is KGHDR and CDR2 is SFDVKD. This CDR3 spans 18 amino acids. The CDR3 spells CATSAGLGANANTGELFF. DNA for the CDR3: TGTGCCACCAGTGCCGGACTCGGGGCAAACGCGAACACCGGGGAGCTGTTTTTT.

This chain uses TRBV5-4 with TRBJ2-2; 14 bases align to TRBD2. Germline CDR1 and CDR2: SGHNT and YYREEE (reference sequence). V shed 3 bases and J 7 bases; nucleotides not matched to a gene: 5. This CDR3 comprises 16 residues. This CDR3 is CASSSGLAGVDGELFF. Written as DNA, the CDR3 is TGTGCCAGCAGCTCGGGACTAGCGGGAGTTGACGGGGAGCTGTTTTTT.

The chain links TRBV19 to TRBJ1-5, with D unresolved. The CDR3 length is 16 residues. CDR1 LNHDA and CDR2 SQIVND come from the germline V gene (reference sequence). Trimming took off 1 base at V and 6 bases at J, with 16 bases between the two ends. CDR3 bases: TGTGCCAGTAGTATAGTGCGGGGTGAAAAGGGTCAGCCCCAGCATTTT. Residues: CASSIVRGEKGQPQHF.

This clone appeared once. The gene calls are TRBV30 and TRBJ2-7; no clear D. This CDR3 spans 13 amino acids. V gave up 2 bases and J gave up 3 bases, with 11 bases separating them. Germline V lookup: CDR1 GTSNPN, CDR2 SVGIG (reference sequence). CDR3 in amino acids: CAWSPQVGYEQYF. CDR3 DNA: TGTGCCTGGAGTCCGCAGGTAGGCTACGAGCAGTACTTC.

The chain is built from TRBV18 and TRBJ1-3; D unresolved. The CDR3 sequence is 17 residues long. Germline assignment: CDR1 KGHSH and CDR2 LQKENI. V lost 3 bases and J lost 0, with 15 bases in between. CDR3 residues: CASSPIPTRASGNTIYF. CDR3 DNA: TGTGCCAGCTCACCCATACCAACAAGGGCCTCTGGAAACACCATATATTTT.

The gene calls are TRBV18 and TRBJ1-2; TRBD1 matches 11 bases. With V trimmed by 3 bases and J by 1 base, 7 bases remained unmatched. CDR3 length: 17 residues. The germline V gene encodes CDR1 KGHSH and CDR2 LQKENI. CDR3 protein: CASSPWTGGDYNYGYTF. The CDR3 DNA reads as TGTGCCAGCTCACCCTGGACAGGGGGCGATTATAACTATGGCTACACCTTC.

In its sample, this clone was seen once. The chain joins TRBV11-2 to TRBJ1-1; TRBD1 might be the D (6 bases). Germline values: CDR1 SGHAT, CDR2 FQNNGV. CDR3 length: 12 residues. Trimming cost V 4 bases and J 6 bases, with 9 bases left between them. The CDR3 sequence: CASSWDTSEAFF. DNA for the CDR3: TGTGCCAGCAGCTGGGACACTTCTGAAGCTTTCTTT.

The chain links TRBV7-9 to TRBJ2-3; the match to TRBD2 covers 7 bases. This CDR3 is built from 14 residues. Losses at the gene ends were 6 bases for V and 3 bases for J; bases not matched to a gene: 6. The germline V gene encodes CDR1 SEHNR and CDR2 FQNEAQ (reference sequence). CDR3 region: CASRGRGGTDTQYF. The DNA of the CDR3 is TGTGCCAGCAGGGGGAGGGGCGGGACAGATACGCAGTATTTT. The variable domain in full, completed from reference TRBV7-9 and TRBJ2-3, reads DTGVSQNPRHKITKRGQNVTFRCDPISEHNRLYWYRQTLGQGPEFLTYFQNEAQLEKSRLLSDRFSAERPKGSFSTLEIQRTEQGDSAMYLCASRGRGGTDTQYFGPGTRLTVL.

This rearrangement joins TRBV6-2 or TRBV6-3 to TRBJ2-1; 7 nucleotides match TRBD2. Trimming cost V 0 bases and J 2 bases; bases outside gene matches: 4. Germline V gene sequence: CDR1 MNHEY, CDR2 SVGEGT. The CDR3 totals 16 residues. The CDR3 nucleotides are TGTGCCAGCAGTTACTCACTAAGCGGGACCTACAATGAGCAGTTCTTC. Translating it yields CASSYSLSGTYNEQFF.

This chain connects TRBV24-1 to TRBJ2-1; 8 bases are a match to TRBD2. This CDR3 contains 15 residues. With 3 bases clipped from V and 5 bases from J, the junction kept 5 bases outside the gene matches. Germline loops: CDR1 KGHDR, CDR2 SFDVKD. The CDR3 region has the DNA TGTGCCACCAGTGATCCCGGACTAGCAGACAATGAGCAGTTCTTC. Residues: CATSDPGLADNEQFF.

This clone has only a few counts. This chain uses TRBV7-8 with TRBJ2-2; no firm D call. The CDR3 length is 15 residues. Germline V lookup: CDR1 SGHVS, CDR2 FQNEAQ. V was cut by 0 bases and J by 1 base, with 6 bases left in between. The CDR3 bases are TGTGCCAGCAGCTTAGCCCTACAGAACACCGGGGAGCTGTTTTTT. As protein: CASSLALQNTGELFF. Full variable domain (outside the CDR3, taken from reference TRBV7-8 and TRBJ2-2): GAGVSQSPRYKVAKRGQDVALRCDPISGHVSLFWYQQALGQGPEFLTYFQNEAQLDKSGLPSDRFFAERPEGSVSTLKIQRTQQEDSAVYLCASSLALQNTGELFFGEGSRLTVL.

As regards this clone: One junction end does not reproduce the germline sequence, and a read error may be involved. This sequence joins TRBV6-2 or TRBV6-3 and TRBJ2-4; TRBD2 agrees at 9 bases. Looked up from germline, CDR1 is MNHEY and CDR2 is SVGEGT. The CDR3 loop spans 15 amino acids. The CDR3 DNA is TGTGCCAGCAGTTACCCGGGACTAGCCCAAAACATTCAGTACTTC. As protein: CASSYPGLAQNIQYF.

In this sample, this clone turned up many times. The chain uses TRBV6-4 and TRBJ2-2; 8 bases are shared with TRBD1. The CDR3 totals 15 residues. V was pared by 3 bases and J by 4 bases, with 4 bases of the junction left unmatched. Germline V lookup: CDR1 MRHNA, CDR2 SNTAGT. In nucleotides, the CDR3 is TGTGCCAGCAGTGAAGGACAGGGAGGCACCGGGGAGCTGTTTTTT. It is translated as CASSEGQGGTGELFF.